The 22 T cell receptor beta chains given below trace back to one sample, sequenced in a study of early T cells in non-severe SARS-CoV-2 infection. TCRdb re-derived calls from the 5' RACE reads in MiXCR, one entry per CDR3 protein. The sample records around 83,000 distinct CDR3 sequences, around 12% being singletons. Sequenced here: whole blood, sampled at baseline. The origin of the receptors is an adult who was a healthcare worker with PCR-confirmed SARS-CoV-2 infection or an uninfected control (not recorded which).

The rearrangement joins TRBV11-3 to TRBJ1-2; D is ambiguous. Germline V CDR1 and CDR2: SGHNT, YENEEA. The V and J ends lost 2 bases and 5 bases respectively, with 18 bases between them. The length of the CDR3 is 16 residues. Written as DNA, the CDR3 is TGTGCCAGCAGCTTAATATGGGAACGGAGGGATTATGGCTACACCTTC. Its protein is CASSLIWERRDYGYTF.

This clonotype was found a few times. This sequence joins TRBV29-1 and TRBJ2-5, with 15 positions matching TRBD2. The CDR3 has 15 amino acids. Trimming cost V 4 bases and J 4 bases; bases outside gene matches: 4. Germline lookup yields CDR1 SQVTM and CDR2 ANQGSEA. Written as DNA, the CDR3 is TGCAGCGTTGGGACTAGCGGGGGGGCCGCAGAGACCCAGTACTTC. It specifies CSVGTSGGAAETQYF.

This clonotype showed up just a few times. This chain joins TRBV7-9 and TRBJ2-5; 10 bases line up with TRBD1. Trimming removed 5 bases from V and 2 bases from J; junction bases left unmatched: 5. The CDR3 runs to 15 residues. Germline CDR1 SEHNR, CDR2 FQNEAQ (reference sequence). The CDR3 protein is CASSPAGQGQETQYF. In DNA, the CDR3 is TGTGCCAGCAGCCCCGCGGGACAGGGGCAAGAGACCCAGTACTTC.

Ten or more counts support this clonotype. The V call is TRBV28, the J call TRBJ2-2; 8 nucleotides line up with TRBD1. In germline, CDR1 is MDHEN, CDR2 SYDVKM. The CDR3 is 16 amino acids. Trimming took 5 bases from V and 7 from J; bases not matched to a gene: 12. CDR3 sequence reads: CASSEVIGTGGGELFF. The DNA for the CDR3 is TGTGCCAGCAGTGAAGTTATCGGGACAGGTGGCGGGGAGCTGTTTTTT. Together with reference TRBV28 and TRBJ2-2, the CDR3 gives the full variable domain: DVKVTQSSRYLVKRTGEKVFLECVQDMDHENMFWYRQDPGLGLRLIYFSYDVKMKEKGDIPEGYSVSREKKERFSLILESASTNQTSMYLCASSEVIGTGGGELFFGEGSRLTVL.

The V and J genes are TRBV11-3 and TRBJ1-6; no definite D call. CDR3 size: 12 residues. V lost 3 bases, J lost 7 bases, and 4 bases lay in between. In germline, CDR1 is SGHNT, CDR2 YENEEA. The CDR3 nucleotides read TGTGCCAGCAGCTTCGAAAATTCACCCCTCCACTTT. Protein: CASSFENSPLHF.

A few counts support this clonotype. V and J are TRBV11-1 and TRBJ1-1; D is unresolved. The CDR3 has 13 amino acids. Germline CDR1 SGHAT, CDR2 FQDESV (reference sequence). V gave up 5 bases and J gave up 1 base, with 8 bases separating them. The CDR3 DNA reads TGTGCCAGCAGCAAGAAAAGGAACACTGAAGCTTTCTTT. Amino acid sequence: CASSKKRNTEAFF.

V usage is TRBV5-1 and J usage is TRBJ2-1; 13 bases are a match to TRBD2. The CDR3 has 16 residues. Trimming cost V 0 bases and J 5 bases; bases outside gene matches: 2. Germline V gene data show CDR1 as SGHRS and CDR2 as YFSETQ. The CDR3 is CASSLAGLAGNNEQFF. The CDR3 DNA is TGCGCCAGCAGCTTGGCGGGACTAGCGGGGAACAATGAGCAGTTCTTC.

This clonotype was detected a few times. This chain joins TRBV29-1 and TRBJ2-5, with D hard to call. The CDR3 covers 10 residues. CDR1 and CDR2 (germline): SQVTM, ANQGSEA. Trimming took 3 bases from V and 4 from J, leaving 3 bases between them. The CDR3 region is CSVESETQYF. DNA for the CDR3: TGCAGCGTTGAGTCAGAGACCCAGTACTTC. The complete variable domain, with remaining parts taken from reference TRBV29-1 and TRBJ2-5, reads SAVISQKPSRDICQRGTSLTIQCQVDSQVTMMFWYRQQPGQSLTLIATANQGSEATYESGFVIDKFPISRPNLTFSTLTVSNMSPEDSSIYLCSVESETQYFGPGTRLLVL.

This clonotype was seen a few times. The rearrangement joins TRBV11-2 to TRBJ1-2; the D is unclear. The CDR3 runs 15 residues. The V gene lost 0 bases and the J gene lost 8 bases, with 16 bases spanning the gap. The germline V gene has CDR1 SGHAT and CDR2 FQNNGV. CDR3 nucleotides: TGTGCCAGCAGCTTAGATATCGCGCGACTAGGAGGCTACACCTTC. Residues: CASSLDIARLGGYTF.

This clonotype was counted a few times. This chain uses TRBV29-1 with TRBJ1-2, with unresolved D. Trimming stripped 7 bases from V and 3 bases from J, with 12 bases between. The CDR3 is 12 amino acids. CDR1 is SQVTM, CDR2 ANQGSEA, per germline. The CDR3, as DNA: TGCAGCGCCCGCCTATCTGACTATGGCTACACCTTC. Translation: CSARLSDYGYTF. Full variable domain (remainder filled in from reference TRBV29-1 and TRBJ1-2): SAVISQKPSRDICQRGTSLTIQCQVDSQVTMMFWYRQQPGQSLTLIATANQGSEATYESGFVIDKFPISRPNLTFSTLTVSNMSPEDSSIYLCSARLSDYGYTFGSGTRLTVV.

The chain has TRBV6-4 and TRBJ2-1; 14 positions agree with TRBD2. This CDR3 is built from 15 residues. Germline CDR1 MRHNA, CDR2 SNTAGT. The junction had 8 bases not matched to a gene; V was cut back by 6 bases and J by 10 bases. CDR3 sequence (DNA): TGTGCCAGCAGAGGACTAGCGGGGGGCCTAGGAGAGCAGTTCTTC. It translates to CASRGLAGGLGEQFF.

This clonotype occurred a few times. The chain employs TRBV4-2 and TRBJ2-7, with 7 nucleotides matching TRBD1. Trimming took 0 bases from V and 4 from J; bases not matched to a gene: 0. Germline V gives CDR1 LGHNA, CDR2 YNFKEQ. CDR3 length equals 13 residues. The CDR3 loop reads CASSQETGYEQYF. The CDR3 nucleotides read TGTGCCAGCAGCCAAGAGACAGGGTACGAGCAGTACTTC.

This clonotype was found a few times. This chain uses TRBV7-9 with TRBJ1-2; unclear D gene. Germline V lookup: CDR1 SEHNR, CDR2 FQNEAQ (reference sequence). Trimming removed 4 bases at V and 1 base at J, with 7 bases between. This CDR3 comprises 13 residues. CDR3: CASSYPFNYGYTF. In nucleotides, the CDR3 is TGTGCCAGCAGCTACCCCTTTAACTATGGCTACACCTTC.

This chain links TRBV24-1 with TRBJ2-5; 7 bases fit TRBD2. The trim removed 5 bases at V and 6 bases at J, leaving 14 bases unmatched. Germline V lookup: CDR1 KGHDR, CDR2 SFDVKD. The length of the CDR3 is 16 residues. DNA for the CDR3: TGTGCCACCAGTGCCCCGACGGGGGGAAAGGCCCAGACCCAGTACTTC. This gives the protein CATSAPTGGKAQTQYF.

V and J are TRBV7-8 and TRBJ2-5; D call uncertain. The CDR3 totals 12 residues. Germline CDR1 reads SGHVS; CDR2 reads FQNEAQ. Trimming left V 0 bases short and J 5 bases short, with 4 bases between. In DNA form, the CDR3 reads TGTGCCAGCAGCTTAGCAGTGGAGACCCAGTACTTC. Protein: CASSLAVETQYF.

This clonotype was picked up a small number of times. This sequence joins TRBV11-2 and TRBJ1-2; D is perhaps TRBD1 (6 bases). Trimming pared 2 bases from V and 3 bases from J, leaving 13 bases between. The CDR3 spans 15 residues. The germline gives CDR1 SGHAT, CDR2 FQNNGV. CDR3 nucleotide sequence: TGTGCCAGCAGCTTATTGGGGGGCACGGACTATGGCTACACCTTC. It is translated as CASSLLGGTDYGYTF.

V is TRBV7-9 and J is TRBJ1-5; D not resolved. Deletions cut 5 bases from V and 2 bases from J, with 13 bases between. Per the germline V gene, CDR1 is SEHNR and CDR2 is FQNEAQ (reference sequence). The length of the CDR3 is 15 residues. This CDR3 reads CASSPAGVGNQPQHF. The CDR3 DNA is TGTGCCAGCAGCCCAGCGGGAGTAGGCAATCAGCCCCAGCATTTT.

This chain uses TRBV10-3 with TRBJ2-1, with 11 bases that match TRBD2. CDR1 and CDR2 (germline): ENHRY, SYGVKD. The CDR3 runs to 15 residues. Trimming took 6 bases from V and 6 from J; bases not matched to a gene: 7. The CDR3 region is CAIRGSGRAGNEQFF. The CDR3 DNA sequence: TGTGCCATCAGAGGTAGCGGGAGGGCCGGCAATGAGCAGTTCTTC.

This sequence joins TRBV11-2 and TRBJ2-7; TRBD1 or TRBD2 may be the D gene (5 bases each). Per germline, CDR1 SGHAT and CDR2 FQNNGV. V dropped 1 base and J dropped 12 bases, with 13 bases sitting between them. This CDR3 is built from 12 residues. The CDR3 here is CASSLGAGGRYF. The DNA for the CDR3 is TGTGCCAGCAGCTTAGGGGCTGGGGGACGGTACTTC.

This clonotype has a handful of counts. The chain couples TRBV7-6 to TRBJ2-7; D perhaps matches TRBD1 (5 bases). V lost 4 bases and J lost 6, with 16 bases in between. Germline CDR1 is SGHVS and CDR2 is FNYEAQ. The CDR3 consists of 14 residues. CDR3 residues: CASSSQGIESEQYF. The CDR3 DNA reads TGTGCCAGCAGCTCCCAGGGTATAGAAAGCGAGCAGTACTTC.

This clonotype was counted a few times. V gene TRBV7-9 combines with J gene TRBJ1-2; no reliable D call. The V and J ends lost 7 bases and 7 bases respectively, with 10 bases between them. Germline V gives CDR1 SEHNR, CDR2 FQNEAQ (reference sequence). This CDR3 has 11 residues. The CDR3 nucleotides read TGTGCCAGCACCCTCCTATTTGGCTACACCTTC. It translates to CASTLLFGYTF.

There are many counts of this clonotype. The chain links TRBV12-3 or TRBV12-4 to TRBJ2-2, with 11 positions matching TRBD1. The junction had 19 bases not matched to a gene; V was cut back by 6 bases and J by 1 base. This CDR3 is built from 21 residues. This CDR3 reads CASSQPRPGQGVAWNTGELFF. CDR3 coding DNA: TGTGCCAGCAGCCAACCCCGACCGGGACAGGGGGTAGCTTGGAACACCGGGGAGCTGTTTTTT.